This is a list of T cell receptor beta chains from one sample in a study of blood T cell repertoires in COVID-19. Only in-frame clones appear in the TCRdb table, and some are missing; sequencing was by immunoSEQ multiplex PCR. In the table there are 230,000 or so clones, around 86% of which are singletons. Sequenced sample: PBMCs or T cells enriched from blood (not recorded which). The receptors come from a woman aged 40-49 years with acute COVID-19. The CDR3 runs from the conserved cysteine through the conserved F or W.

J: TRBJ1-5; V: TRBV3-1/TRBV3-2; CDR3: CASSRGRGQPQHF
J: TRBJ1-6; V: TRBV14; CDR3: CASSLYGDSPLHF
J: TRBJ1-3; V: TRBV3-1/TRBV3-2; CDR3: CASSQDTGGGSSGNTIYF
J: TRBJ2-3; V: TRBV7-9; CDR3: CASSFTITGSDTQYF
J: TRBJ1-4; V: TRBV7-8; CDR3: CASSLGGASNEKLFF
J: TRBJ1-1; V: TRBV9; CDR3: CASSATVSPRPGRTEAFF
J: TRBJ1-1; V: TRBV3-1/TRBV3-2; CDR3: CASSLRTGPMNTEAFF
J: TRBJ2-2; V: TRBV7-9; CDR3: CASSSTPGQGNTGELFF
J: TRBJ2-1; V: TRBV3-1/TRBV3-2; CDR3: CASSQRSGVRGQFF
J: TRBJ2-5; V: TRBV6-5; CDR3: CASSYSTRETQYF
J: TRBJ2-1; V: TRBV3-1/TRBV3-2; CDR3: CASSQSLAGGPEQFF
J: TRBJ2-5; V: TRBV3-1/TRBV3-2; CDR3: CASSQTRVSQETQYF
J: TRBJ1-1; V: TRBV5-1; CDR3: CASSKAGTGRTEAFF
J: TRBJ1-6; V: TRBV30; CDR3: CAWTGQYNSPLHF
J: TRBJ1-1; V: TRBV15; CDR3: CATSRNTQGAEAFF
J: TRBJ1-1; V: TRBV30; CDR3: CAWSPDRGNTEAFF
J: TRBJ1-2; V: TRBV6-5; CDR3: CASSYDPGGQPTSSF
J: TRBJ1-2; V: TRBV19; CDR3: CASSAGPTAGYGYTF
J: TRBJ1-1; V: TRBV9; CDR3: CASSAVQATGETEAFF
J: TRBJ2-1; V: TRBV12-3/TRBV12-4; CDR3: CASRGQGEQFF
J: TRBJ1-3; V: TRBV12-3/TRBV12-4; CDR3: CASTNRAGNTIYF
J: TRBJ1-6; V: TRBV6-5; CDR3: CASSTGQGYSPLHF
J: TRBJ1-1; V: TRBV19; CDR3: CASRYPGQEAFF
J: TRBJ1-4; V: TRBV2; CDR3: CASSGQANNEKLFF
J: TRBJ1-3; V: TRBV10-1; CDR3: CASSGRGSGNTIYF
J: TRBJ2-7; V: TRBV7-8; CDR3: CASSLRQLIIPYEQYF
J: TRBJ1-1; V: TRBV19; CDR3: CASSRPGQGDANTEAFF
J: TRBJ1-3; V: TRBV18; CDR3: CASSGGASSQRNTIYF
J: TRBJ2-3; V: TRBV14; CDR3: CASSPIGQGISTDTQYF
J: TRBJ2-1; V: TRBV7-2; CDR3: CASSQRRGNNEQFF
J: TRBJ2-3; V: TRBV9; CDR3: CASSDGQGALPAQYF
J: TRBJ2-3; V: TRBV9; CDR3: CASSVGGGGATDTQYF
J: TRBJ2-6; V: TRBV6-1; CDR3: CASSEAMGANVLTF
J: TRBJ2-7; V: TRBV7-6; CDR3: CASSQAAGSGGDYEQYF
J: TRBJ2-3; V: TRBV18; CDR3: CASSPSTGSTDTQYF
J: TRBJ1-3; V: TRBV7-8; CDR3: CASSAAGFGNTIYF
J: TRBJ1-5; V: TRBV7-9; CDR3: CASSPDRTHQPQHF
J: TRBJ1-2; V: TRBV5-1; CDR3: CASSLESTGAKYGYTF
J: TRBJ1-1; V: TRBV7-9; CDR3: CASSLRDRPYTEAFF
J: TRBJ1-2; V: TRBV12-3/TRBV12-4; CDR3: CASTSGRHYTF
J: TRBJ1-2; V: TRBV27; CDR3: CASSFAGAGGYTF
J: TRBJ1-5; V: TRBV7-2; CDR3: CASSLVRGSGNQPQHF
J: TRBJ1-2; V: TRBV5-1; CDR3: CASSIGQGQGGYTF
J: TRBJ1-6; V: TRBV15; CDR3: CATSSGWENSPLHF
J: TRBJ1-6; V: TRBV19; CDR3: CASRGTATNSPLHF
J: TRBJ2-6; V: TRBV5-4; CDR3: CASSLDAGSGANVLTF